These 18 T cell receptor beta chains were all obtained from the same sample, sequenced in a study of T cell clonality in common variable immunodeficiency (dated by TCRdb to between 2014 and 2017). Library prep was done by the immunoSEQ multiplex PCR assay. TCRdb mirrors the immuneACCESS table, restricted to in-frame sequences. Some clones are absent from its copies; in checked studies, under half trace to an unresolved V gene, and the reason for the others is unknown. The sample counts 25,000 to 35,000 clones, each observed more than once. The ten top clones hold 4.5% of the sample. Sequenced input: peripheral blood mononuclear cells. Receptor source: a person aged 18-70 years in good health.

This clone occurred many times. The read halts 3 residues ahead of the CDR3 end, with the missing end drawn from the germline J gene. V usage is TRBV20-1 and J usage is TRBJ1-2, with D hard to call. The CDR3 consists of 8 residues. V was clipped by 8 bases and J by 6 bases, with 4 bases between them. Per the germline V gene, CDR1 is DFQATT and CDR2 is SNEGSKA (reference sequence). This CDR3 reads CSTNGYTF. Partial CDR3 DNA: TGCAGTACAAATGGC.

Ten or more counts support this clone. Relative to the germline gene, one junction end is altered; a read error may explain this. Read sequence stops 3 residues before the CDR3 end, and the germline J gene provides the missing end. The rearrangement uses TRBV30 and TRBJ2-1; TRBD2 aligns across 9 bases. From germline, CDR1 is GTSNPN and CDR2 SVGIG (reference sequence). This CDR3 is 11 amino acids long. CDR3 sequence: CSSGSYNEQFF. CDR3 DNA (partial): TGCAGTAGCGGGAGCTACAATGAG.

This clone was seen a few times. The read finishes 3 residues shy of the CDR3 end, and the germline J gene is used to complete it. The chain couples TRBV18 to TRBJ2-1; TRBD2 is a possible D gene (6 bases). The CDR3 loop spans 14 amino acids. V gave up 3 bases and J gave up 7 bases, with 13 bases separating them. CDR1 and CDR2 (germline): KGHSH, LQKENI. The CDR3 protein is CASSPVGAGNEQFF. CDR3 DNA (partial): TGTGCCAGCTCACCGGTCGGGGCGGGGAATGAG.

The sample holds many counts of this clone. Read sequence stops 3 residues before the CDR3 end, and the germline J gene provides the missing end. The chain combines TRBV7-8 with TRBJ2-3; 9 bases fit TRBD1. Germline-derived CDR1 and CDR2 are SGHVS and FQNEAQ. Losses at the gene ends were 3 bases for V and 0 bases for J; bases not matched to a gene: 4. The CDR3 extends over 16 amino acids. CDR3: CASSFRQGGSTDTQYF. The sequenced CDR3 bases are TGTGCCAGCAGCTTCAGACAGGGGGGTAGCACAGATACG.

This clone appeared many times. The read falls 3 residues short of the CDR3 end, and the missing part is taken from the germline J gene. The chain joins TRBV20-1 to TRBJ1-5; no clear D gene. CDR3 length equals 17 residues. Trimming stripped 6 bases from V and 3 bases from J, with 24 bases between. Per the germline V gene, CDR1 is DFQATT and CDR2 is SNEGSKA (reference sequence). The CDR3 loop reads CSATGVRTPGTNQPQHF. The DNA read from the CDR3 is TGCAGTGCCACCGGGGTGCGGACCCCTGGTACCAATCAGCCC.

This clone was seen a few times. CDR3 sequence: CASNLRTGPGANVLFF. The covered CDR3 bases are TGTGCCAGCAACCTACGGACAGGGCCCGGGGCCAACGTG. This chain connects TRBV2 to TRBJ2-2; TRBD1 agrees at 8 bases. The CDR3 end falls 3 residues outside the read, so it is completed with the germline J gene. This CDR3 contains 16 residues. CDR1 SNHLY and CDR2 FYNNEI come from the germline V gene.

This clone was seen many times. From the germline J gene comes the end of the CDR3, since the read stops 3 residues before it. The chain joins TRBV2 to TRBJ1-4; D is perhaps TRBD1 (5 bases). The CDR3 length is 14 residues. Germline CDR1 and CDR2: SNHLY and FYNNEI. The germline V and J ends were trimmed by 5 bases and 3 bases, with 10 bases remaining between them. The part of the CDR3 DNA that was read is TGTGCCAGCAGTAGCCGAGGGGCTAATGAAAAA. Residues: CASSSRGANEK. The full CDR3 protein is CASSSRGANEKLFF. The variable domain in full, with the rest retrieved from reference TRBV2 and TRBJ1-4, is EPEVTQTPSHQVTQMGQEVILRCVPISNHLYFYWYRQILGQKVEFLVSFYNNEISEKSEIFDDQFSVERPDGSNFTLKIRSTKLEDSAMYFCASSSRGANEKLFFGSGTQLSVL.

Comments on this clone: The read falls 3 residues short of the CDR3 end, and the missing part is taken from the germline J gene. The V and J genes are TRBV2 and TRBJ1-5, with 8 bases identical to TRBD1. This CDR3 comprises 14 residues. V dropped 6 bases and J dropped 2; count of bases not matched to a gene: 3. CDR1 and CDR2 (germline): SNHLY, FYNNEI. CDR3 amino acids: CASRRGQGNQPQHF. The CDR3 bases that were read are TGTGCCAGCAGACGGGGACAGGGCAATCAGCCC. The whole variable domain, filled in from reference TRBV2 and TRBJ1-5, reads EPEVTQTPSHQVTQMGQEVILRCVPISNHLYFYWYRQILGQKVEFLVSFYNNEISEKSEIFDDQFSVERPDGSNFTLKIRSTKLEDSAMYFCASRRGQGNQPQHFGDGTRLSIL.

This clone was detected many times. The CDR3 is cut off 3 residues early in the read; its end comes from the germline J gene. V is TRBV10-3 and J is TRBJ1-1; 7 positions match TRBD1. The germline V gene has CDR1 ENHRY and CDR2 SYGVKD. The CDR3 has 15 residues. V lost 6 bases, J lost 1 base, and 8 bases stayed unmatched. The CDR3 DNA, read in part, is TGTGCCATCAGACAGGGGCCTCTGAGGAACACTGAA. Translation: CAIRQGPLRNTE. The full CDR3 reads CAIRQGPLRNTEAFF.

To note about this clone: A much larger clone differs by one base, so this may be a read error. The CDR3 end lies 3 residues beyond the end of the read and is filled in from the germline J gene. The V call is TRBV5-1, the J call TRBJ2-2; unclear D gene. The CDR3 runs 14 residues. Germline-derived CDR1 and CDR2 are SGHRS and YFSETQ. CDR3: CASSFTATNEKLFF. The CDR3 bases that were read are TGCGCCAGCAGCTTCACTGCAACTAATGAAAAG.

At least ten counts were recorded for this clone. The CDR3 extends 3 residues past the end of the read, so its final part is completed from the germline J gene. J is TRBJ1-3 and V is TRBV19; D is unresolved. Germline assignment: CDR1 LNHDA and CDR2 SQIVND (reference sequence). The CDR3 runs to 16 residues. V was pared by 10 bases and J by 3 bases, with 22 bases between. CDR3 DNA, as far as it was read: TGTGCCACCAGTGAAAGTTCTGCGCAGGATGGAAACACC. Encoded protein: CATSESSAQDGNT. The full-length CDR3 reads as CATSESSAQDGNTIYF.

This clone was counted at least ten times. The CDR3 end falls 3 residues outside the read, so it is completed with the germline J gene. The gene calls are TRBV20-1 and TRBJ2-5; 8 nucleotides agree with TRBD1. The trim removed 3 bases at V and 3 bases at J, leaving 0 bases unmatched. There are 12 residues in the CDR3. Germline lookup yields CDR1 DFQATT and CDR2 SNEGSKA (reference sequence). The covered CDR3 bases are TGCAGTGCTAGGACAGGGGAAGAGACC. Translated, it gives CSARTGEET. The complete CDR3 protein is CSARTGEETQYF.

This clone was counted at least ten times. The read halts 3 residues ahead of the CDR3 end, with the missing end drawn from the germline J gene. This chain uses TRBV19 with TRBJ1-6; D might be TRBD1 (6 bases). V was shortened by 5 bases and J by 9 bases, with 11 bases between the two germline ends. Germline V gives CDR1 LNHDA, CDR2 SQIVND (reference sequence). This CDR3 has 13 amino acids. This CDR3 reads CASSQDRGSPLHF. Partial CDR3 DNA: TGTGCCAGTAGTCAGGACAGAGGTTCACCC.

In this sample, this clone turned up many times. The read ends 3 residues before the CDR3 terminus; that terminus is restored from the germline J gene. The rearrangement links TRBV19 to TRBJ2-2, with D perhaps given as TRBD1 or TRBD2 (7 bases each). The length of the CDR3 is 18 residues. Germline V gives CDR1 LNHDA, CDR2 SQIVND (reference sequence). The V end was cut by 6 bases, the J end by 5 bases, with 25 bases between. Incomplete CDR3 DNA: TGTGCCAGTAGCTCGGGGAGGGGATACAGGGGAGGGACCGGGGAG. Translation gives CASSSGRGYRGGTGE. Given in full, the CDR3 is CASSSGRGYRGGTGELFF.

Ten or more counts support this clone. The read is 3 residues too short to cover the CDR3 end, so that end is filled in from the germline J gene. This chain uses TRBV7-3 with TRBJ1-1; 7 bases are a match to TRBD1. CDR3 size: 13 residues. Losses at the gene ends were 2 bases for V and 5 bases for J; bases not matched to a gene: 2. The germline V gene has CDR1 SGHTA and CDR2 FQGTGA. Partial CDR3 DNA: TGTGCCAGCAGCTTACAGGGGGAGACTGAA. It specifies CASSLQGETE. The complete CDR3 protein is CASSLQGETEAFF.

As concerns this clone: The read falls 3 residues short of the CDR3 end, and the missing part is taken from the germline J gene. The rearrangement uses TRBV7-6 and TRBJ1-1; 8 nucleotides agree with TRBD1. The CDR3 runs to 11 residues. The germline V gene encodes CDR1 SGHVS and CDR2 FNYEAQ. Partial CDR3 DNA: TGTGCCAGCAGCTTGGACAGGGTA. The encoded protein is CASSLDRV. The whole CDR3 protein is CASSLDRVAFF.

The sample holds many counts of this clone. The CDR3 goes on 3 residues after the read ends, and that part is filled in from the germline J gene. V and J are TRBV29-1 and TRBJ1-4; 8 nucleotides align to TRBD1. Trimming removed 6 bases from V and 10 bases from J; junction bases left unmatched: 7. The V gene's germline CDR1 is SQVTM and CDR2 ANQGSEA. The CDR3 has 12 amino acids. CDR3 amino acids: CSVVGTGGKLFF. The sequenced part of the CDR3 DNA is TGCAGCGTCGTTGGGACAGGAGGAAAA.

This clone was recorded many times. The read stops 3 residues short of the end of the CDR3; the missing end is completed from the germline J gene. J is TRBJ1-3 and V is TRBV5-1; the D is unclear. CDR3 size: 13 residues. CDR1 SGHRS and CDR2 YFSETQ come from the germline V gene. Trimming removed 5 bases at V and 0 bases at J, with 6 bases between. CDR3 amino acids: CASSNPSGNTIYF. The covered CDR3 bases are TGCGCCAGCAGTAATCCCTCTGGAAACACC.